This TCR beta chain comes out of a study of shared clonotypes between healthy human individuals. Study information: Each donor had three CD4 naive, three CD4 memory, two CD8 naive and one CD8 memory plate.

With 3 bases removed from V and 0 bases from J, the gap between germline ends came to 8 bases. This CDR3 contains 15 residues. Germline CDR1 is MDHEN and CDR2 is SYDVKM. The naive CD8 subset, CD45RO-negative cells positively selected for CCR7, excluded terminally differentiated effector memory CD45RA+ cells. The method was immunoSEQ multiplex PCR; TCRdb's version includes in-frame clones alone and lacks a portion of them. The sample records roughly 590,000 clones, less than 97% being singletons. The rearrangement links TRBV28 to TRBJ1-4; no reliable D call. Sequences were obtained from naive CD8+ T cells sorted from blood. The clonotype originates from a woman under 40 in good health. CDR3 protein: CASSFRLATNEKLFF. The CDR3 region has the DNA TGTGCCAGCAGTTTCCGACTTGCAACTAATGAAAAACTGTTTTTT.